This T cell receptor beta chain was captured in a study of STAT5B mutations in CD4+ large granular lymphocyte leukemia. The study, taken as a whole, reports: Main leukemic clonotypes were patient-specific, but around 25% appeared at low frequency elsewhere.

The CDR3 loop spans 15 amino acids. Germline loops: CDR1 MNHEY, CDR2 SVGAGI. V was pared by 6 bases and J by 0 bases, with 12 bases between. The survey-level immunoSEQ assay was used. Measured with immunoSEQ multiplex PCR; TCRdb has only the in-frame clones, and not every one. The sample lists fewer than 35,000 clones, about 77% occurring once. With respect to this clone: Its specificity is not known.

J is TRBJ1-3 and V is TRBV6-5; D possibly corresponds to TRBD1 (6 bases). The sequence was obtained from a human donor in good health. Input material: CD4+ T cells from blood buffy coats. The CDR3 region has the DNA TGTGCCAGCAGCCCCACAGGGAGCTCTGGAAACACCATATATTTT. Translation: CASSPTGSSGNTIYF.